Shown below are 8 T cell receptor beta chains from a single sample sequenced in a study of molecular identifiers for immune sequencing clone quantification (dated by TCRdb to about 2018). Libraries were made using PCR. Sequencer: Illumina HiSeq 4000. TCRdb took the public reads, trimmed them with fastp at Q25, ran MiXCR for clone calling and kept in-frame beta chains. A single entry per CDR3 protein holds the most common genes and DNA from its merged rows. The sample data list about 640,000 distinct CDR3 sequences, and 15% to 20% of these were observed just once. Of the sample, 0.85% falls within the top ten clones. The sequencing input was naive CD8+ T cells from blood, with Jurkat cell RNA spiked in. What the cell subset or site label conveys for this sample: FACS-sorted CD8+CD4-CCR7+CD45RA+ naive T cells. These receptors were collected from a human donor in good health. Some libraries in this study had Jurkat cell RNA spiked in.

This clonotype appeared many times. The chain links TRBV2 to TRBJ2-3, with 7 positions matching TRBD2. The V and J ends lost 4 bases and 0 bases, in that order; junction bases with no gene match: 7. The germline gives CDR1 SNHLY, CDR2 FYNNEI. CDR3 size: 16 residues. The CDR3 bases are TGTGCCAGCAGTGCCTCCACGGGAGGCAGCACAGATACGCAGTATTTT. Protein product: CASSASTGGSTDTQYF.

This clonotype was counted at least ten times. This chain joins TRBV29-1 and TRBJ2-7; the match to TRBD1 covers 8 bases. V shed 4 bases and J 2 bases; nucleotides not matched to a gene: 10. In germline, CDR1 is SQVTM, CDR2 ANQGSEA. CDR3 size: 15 residues. The CDR3 region is CSVGPDRDTTYEQYF. Written as DNA, the CDR3 is TGCAGCGTTGGACCGGACAGGGATACGACCTACGAGCAGTACTTC.

This chain joins TRBV4-3 and TRBJ2-7, with 8 bases aligning to TRBD2. V trimming: 0 bases; J trimming: 4 bases; junction bases outside the gene matches: 5. Germline CDR1 LGHNA, CDR2 YSLEER. This CDR3 is built from 15 residues. For the CDR3, the DNA is TGCGCCAGCAGCCAAGATATCGGGGGGGAGTACGAGCAGTACTTC. It codes for CASSQDIGGEYEQYF.

This clonotype was seen ten or more times. The V gene is TRBV7-6, the J gene TRBJ2-3; D might be TRBD1 or TRBD2, each matching 6 bases. This CDR3 region has 17 residues. V was cut by 1 base and J by 3 bases, with 17 bases left in between. Looked up from germline, CDR1 is SGHVS and CDR2 is FNYEAQ. The CDR3 DNA follows: TGTGCCAGCAGCTTAGTAGGTGCCGGGGGCAATACAGATACGCAGTATTTT. It specifies CASSLVGAGGNTDTQYF.

Turning to this clonotype: Possible read error: a much larger clone is one base away. The rearrangement joins TRBV20-1 to TRBJ2-7; 8 nucleotides match TRBD2. This CDR3 is 15 amino acids long. The germline CDR1 and CDR2 sequences are DFQATT and SNEGSKA (reference sequence). The CDR3 sequence: CSANLRGREVIERYF. DNA for the CDR3: TGCAGTGCTAACCTCCGGGGGCGGGAGGTCATCGAGCGGTACTTC.

There are many counts of this clonotype. The junction shows a germline mismatch at one end, possibly a read error. The chain uses TRBV5-5 and TRBJ2-3, with D perhaps matching TRBD2 (6 bases). The CDR3 is 15 amino acids. The germline CDR1 and CDR2 sequences are SGHKS and YYEKEE (reference sequence). The CDR3 reads CASSLATTSTDTQYF. CDR3 coding DNA: TGTGCCAGCAGCTTGGCCACAACTAGCACCGATACGCAGTATTTT.

The table lists this clonotype with many counts. This chain connects TRBV11-2 to TRBJ2-1; 7 nucleotides line up with TRBD2. CDR1 SGHAT and CDR2 FQNNGV come from the germline V gene. This CDR3 comprises 13 residues. J lost 9 bases, V lost 4 bases, and 6 bases had no gene match. Here the CDR3 reads CASSSGLEFEQFF. The CDR3 coding sequence is TGTGCCAGCAGCTCCGGACTAGAGTTTGAGCAGTTCTTC.

A remark on this clonotype: A read error may be the cause here, since a much bigger clone is one base away. The chain combines TRBV6-5 with TRBJ1-1; possibly TRBD1 for D (6 bases). This CDR3 region has 13 residues. The germline V gene encodes CDR1 MNHEY and CDR2 SVGAGI. DNA of the CDR3: TGTGCCTGCAGTTACCTAAGGGGGACTGAAGCTTTCTTT. As protein: CACSYLRGTEAFF.